This TCR beta chain was obtained from a study of blood T cell dynamics during melanoma immunotherapy. Regarding time point: pre-treatment baseline. Blood was drawn before treatment and at week 3 after checkpoint blockade. Profiling relied on immunoSEQ multiplex PCR, and the TCRdb table lists in-frame clones only, not all of them. The sample gives roughly 9,900 clones, over 85% of which show up once; roughly 32% is in the top ten. Here the sequenced sample was blood, taken from a patient treated with checkpoint blockade. The sequence derives from a human donor with melanoma.

CDR3 protein: CASSNRVDGEQYF. In nucleotides, the CDR3 is TGTGCCAGCAGCAACCGGGTAGACGGCGAGCAGTACTTC. The chain links TRBV11-2 to TRBJ2-5; D not certain. With the DNA end fitting TRBJ2-7 better, the J assignment may be wrong. In germline, CDR1 is SGHAT, CDR2 FQNNGV. The CDR3 extends over 13 amino acids.